This TCR beta chain was found in a study of blood T cell repertoires in COVID-19. About the research overall: Samples came from the United States, Italy and Spain, spanning acute and convalescent COVID-19. PBMCs, B-cell-depleted T cells, or T cells were the source of the cDNA or gDNA that made up the material.

With V trimmed by 5 bases and J by 5 bases, 7 bases remained unmatched. There are 14 residues in the CDR3. Germline lookup yields CDR1 MDHEN and CDR2 SYDVKM. In the original workflow: Reference gene primer amplification yielded estimated nucleated cell counts. Measured with immunoSEQ multiplex PCR; TCRdb has only the in-frame clones, and not every one. V, J and clone size reflect that table, while D and trimming were determined from the DNA. The sample includes 110,000 to 150,000 clones, approximately 73% seen only once; the top ten take 3.5% to 4.5%. The chain joins TRBV28 to TRBJ2-5, with 8 bases fitting TRBD2. This TCR came from a man aged 60-69 years with acute or convalescent COVID-19. Sequencing input: peripheral blood. In nucleotides, the CDR3 is TGTGCCAGCAGTCCTCCGGGGGGGTGGGAGACCCAGTACTTC. It encodes CASSPPGGWETQYF.